This TCR beta chain was identified during a study of T cells after yellow fever vaccination. Study-wide background: The SMART-Seq v4 Ultra Low Input method served to prepare the low-cell-number fractions. Notes on the study in general: Contamination of FACS-sorted repertoires by abundant clonotypes from the bulk population could occur.

This clonotype was seen ten or more times. As yet, its antigen is unknown. V lost 5 bases, J lost 2 bases, and 9 bases stayed unmatched. Germline loops: CDR1 MNHEY, CDR2 SVGEGT. This CDR3 has 16 residues. From the 5' RACE reads, TCRdb called clonotypes with MiXCR, one entry per CDR3 protein. The data hold roughly 68,000 distinct CDR3 sequences, with about 6% observed a single time. The sequence derives from a man between 18 and 35 years old who received the YFV17D yellow fever vaccine. The material sequenced was CD8+ T cells sorted from PBMCs, taken approximately 47 days after the first yellow fever vaccination. This sequence joins TRBV6-2 or TRBV6-3 and TRBJ2-1; TRBD2 agrees at 7 bases. The CDR3 loop reads CASSATAGETYNEQFF. CDR3 nucleotide sequence: TGTGCCAGCAGTGCTACTGCGGGGGAAACCTACAATGAGCAGTTCTTC.